This TCR beta chain originates from a study of Graves' ophthalmopathy and Graves' hyperthyroidism. The germline V gene has CDR1 SGDLS and CDR2 YYNGEE. The CDR3 consists of 17 residues. With respect to this clonotype: Compared with germline, one end of the junction differs, possibly owing to a read error.

Transcripts of RNA were the source for amplifying TCR beta CDR3 regions. RT-PCR was first run with HTBI primers, then multiplex PCR in a second round. TCRdb re-called the multiplex PCR reads through MiXCR, storing one row per CDR3 protein. This sample has 680,000 or so distinct CDR3 sequences, with over 20% found just once. This chain connects TRBV9 to TRBJ2-5; TRBD1 is a possible D gene (6 bases). Sequenced: peripheral blood. This receptor was identified in a woman under 30 with stable Graves' hyperthyroidism. Some clones in this sample may be carry-over from other donors' samples. The CDR3 is CASSVTIQGKGQETKYF. The CDR3 region has the DNA TGTGCCAGCAGCGTCACGATTCAGGGGAAAGGGCAAGAGACCAAGTACTTC. The variable domain in full, with the rest retrieved from reference TRBV9 and TRBJ2-5, is DSGVTQTPKHLITATGQRVTLRCSPRSGDLSVYWYQQSLDQGLQFLIQYYNGEERAKGNILERFSAQQFPDLHSELNLSSLELGDSALYFCASSVTIQGKGQETKYFGPGTRLLVL.